The 9 T cell receptor beta chains listed next were all sequenced from one sample in a study of cytomegalovirus exposure and HLA in healthy donors. The table came from immunoSEQ multiplex PCR; TCRdb's copy has only in-frame clones and leaves some out. There are 120,000 or so clones in the sample; approximately 88% occur only once, and roughly 1.4% lies in the top ten. Sequencing was done on a sample of PBMCs. These receptors came from a woman in her twenties or thirties in good health and CMV-seropositive.

The chain employs TRBV27 and TRBJ2-4; 8 positions agree with TRBD1. The trim removed 0 bases at V and 8 bases at J, leaving 6 bases unmatched. This CDR3 contains 15 residues. The germline gives CDR1 MNHEY, CDR2 SMNVEV (reference sequence). The CDR3 region has the DNA TGTGCCAGCAGTTTATCCCCGGACAGGGTGGACATTCAGTACTTC. This sequence encodes CASSLSPDRVDIQYF.

This clone was observed a handful of times. The chain recombines TRBV15 with TRBJ2-5; 7 bases are a match to TRBD2. Per the germline V gene, CDR1 is LNHNV and CDR2 is YYDKDF (reference sequence). The V segment lost 6 bases and the J segment 5 bases; nucleotides outside the gene matches: 12. This CDR3 region has 15 residues. The CDR3, as DNA: TGTGCCACCAGTGCACATGCGGGAGTACGTGAGACCCAGTACTTC. Translating it yields CATSAHAGVRETQYF.

The chain uses TRBV19 and TRBJ2-1, with 9 bases matching TRBD2. This CDR3 comprises 16 residues. V dropped 1 base and J dropped 1; count of bases not matched to a gene: 2. Germline V gene sequence: CDR1 LNHDA, CDR2 SQIVND (reference sequence). CDR3 in amino acids: CASSIGSGGSYNEQFF. The CDR3 nucleotides are TGTGCCAGTAGTATAGGGAGCGGGGGGTCCTACAATGAGCAGTTCTTC.

The chain is built from TRBV10-3 and TRBJ2-2; tentatively, D is TRBD1 (6 bases). The CDR3 covers 15 residues. Germline CDR1 is ENHRY and CDR2 is SYGVKD. Between the trimmed V and J ends, which lost 3 bases and 4 bases, there was a span of 12 bases. DNA for the CDR3: TGTGCCATCAGTGAACTTTTAGGGGGCACCGGGGAGCTGTTTTTT. Encoded protein: CAISELLGGTGELFF.

This clone is a singleton in its sample. The chain recombines TRBV4-2 with TRBJ2-1, with 7 bases fitting TRBD2. The CDR3 runs to 17 residues. With 0 bases clipped from V and 6 bases from J, the junction kept 11 bases outside the gene matches. Germline CDR1 reads LGHNA; CDR2 reads YNFKEQ. The CDR3 reads CASSQDTVGGLGNEQFF. The DNA for the CDR3 is TGTGCCAGCAGCCAAGATACCGTGGGGGGGTTAGGCAATGAGCAGTTCTTC.

V and J are TRBV29-1 and TRBJ1-2; 7 bases fit TRBD1. CDR1 and CDR2 from the germline V gene are SQVTM and ANQGSEA. The CDR3 length is 16 residues. V shed 3 bases, J shed 6 bases, and the junction held 16 bases outside the gene matches. The DNA for the CDR3 is TGCAGCGTTGACCCCCGACAGGGCTCCAATGTGGATGGCTACACCTTC. Its protein product is CSVDPRQGSNVDGYTF.

This clone turned up a few times. The J gene is TRBJ1-2, the V gene TRBV25-1, with a possible D match to TRBD1 (5 bases). Germline CDR1 and CDR2: MGHDK and SYGVNS. This CDR3 region has 12 residues. Trimming cost V 3 bases and J 6 bases, with 8 bases left between them. The CDR3 nucleotides read TGTGCCAGCAGTGAGGGGCGCGATGGCTACACCTTC. It translates to CASSEGRDGYTF.

This chain uses TRBV2 with TRBJ2-5; 9 positions agree with TRBD1. The junction had 9 bases not matched to a gene; V was cut back by 7 bases and J by 3 bases. The CDR3 extends over 15 amino acids. In germline, CDR1 is SNHLY, CDR2 FYNNEI. CDR3 sequence: CASKGTGGTKETQYF. The DNA for the CDR3 is TGTGCCAGCAAAGGAACAGGGGGCACAAAAGAGACCCAGTACTTC.

V is TRBV5-1 and J is TRBJ2-1; tentatively, D is TRBD1 (6 bases). Trimming removed 0 bases from V and 2 bases from J, with 24 bases in between. This CDR3 is built from 20 residues. Germline V lookup: CDR1 SGHRS, CDR2 YFSETQ. CDR3 loop: CASSLANLTWLRGTYNEQFF. DNA of the CDR3: TGCGCCAGCAGCTTGGCCAATCTAACTTGGTTGAGGGGGACCTACAATGAGCAGTTCTTC. The full variable domain, in which reference TRBV5-1 and TRBJ2-1 provide the parts outside the CDR3, is KAGVTQTPRYLIKTRGQQVTLSCSPISGHRSVSWYQQTPGQGLQFLFEYFSETQRNKGNFPGRFSGRQFSNSRSEMNVSTLELGDSALYLCASSLANLTWLRGTYNEQFFGPGTRLTVL.